This T cell receptor (beta chain) is drawn from a study of PD-1 blockade in mismatch repair-deficient tumors. About the study: Patients had eleven to twelve mismatch repair-deficient cancer types, all previously treated and progressing.

Libraries were prepared by immunoSEQ multiplex PCR; TCRdb keeps only in-frame clonotypes and omits some of them. The sample lists some 9,000 clones, 80% to 90% occurring once. Time point noted: approximately eleven-day in vitro stimulation with candidate neoantigen peptide 7. Mismatch repair deficiency was confirmed in all patients, by PCR or immunohistochemistry. TCRs were sequenced from a few patients responding to pembrolizumab. Each of about seven ELISpot-reactive candidate peptides was used for roughly 10-day stimulation. As concerns this clone: Antigen unknown.

The origin of this receptor is an adult with mismatch repair-deficient cancer. The sample here was cells cultured in vitro, taken from a patient treated with pembrolizumab.

The chain's CDR3 is CASLLENDYEQYF. The CDR3 DNA follows: TGTGCCAGTTTACTAGAAAATGACTACGAGCAGTACTTC. This sequence joins TRBV27 and TRBJ2-7; D may be TRBD2 (5 bases). This CDR3 region has 13 residues. Germline assignment: CDR1 MNHEY and CDR2 SMNVEV (reference sequence). Trimming cost V 9 bases and J 3 bases, with 15 bases left between them.